This entry features one TCR beta chain sequence. The data belong to a study of blood T cell repertoires in COVID-19. Study overall: Recovered participants had two consecutive negative NP/OP PCR tests, healthcare professional clearance, or symptom resolution. Collection of acute and convalescent COVID-19 samples took place in the United States, Italy and Spain.

Individuals drawn from about 26 US areas were about 18 to 90 years old. Germline trimming cut 4 bases from V and 4 bases from J; bases unmatched to any gene: 4. This CDR3 comprises 15 residues. Germline CDR1 reads MNHEY; CDR2 reads SVGAGI. Profiling relied on immunoSEQ multiplex PCR, and the TCRdb table lists in-frame clones only, not all of them. Among 150,000 to 200,000 clones listed, approximately 86% were seen once. The origin of this receptor is a woman aged 40 to 50 in a cohort exposed to, infected with or recovered from COVID-19 (not recorded which). Sequenced: PBMCs or T cells enriched from blood (not recorded which). V and J are TRBV6-5 and TRBJ2-1, with 10 bases matching TRBD2. The CDR3: CASSSGTSEYNEQFF. The CDR3 DNA is TGTGCCAGCAGTTCCGGGACTAGCGAATACAATGAGCAGTTCTTC.